This note documents a single T cell receptor (beta chain) sequence. Its antigen remains unknown. Trimming cost V 0 bases and J 7 bases, with 12 bases left between them. There are 14 residues in the CDR3. Germline V CDR1 and CDR2: KGHSH, LQKENI. These data are taken from a study of cytomegalovirus exposure and HLA in healthy donors. General study points: Sequence variants that were highly shared formed a cluster that was likely a sequencing artifact.

Primers for the PCR totalled 60 Vbeta and 13 Jbeta. Here immunoSEQ multiplex PCR was the method, and the copy in TCRdb shows in-frame clones only, minus some. The table shows some 130,000 clones, with around 78% occurring only once. The sequence was obtained from a woman aged 40 to 50 in good health and CMV-seronegative. Sequenced: PBMCs. V usage is TRBV18 and J usage is TRBJ1-2; D is undetermined. CDR3 region: CASSPPTPLGGYTF. The CDR3 bases are TGTGCCAGCTCACCACCCACTCCCCTTGGTGGCTACACCTTC. Looking up the rest from reference TRBV18 and TRBJ1-2 gives the full variable domain: NAGVMQNPRHLVRRRGQEARLRCSPMKGHSHVYWYRQLPEEGLKFMVYLQKENIIDESGMPKERFSAEFPKEGPSILRIQQVVRGDSAAYFCASSPPTPLGGYTFGSGTRLTVV.